What follows are 25 T cell receptor beta chains derived from one specimen sequenced in a study of response to subunit inactivated influenza vaccine (dated by TCRdb to 2017 to 2018). The method behind the library was RT-PCR. This sample was sequenced with an Illumina HiSeq 2500. TCRdb reprocessing: public reads trimmed at Q25 with fastp, clones called with MiXCR, in-frame beta chains kept. Entries that share a CDR3 protein sequence are merged under the most common genes and DNA. Present in this sample are 800,000 to 1,000,000 distinct CDR3 sequences, 21% of which were seen just once. Jointly, the top ten make up more than 8.5% of the sample. The sequences come from PBMCs from blood, collected 4 to 6 days after vaccination. The origin of the receptors is a man aged 50 or older who received an inactivated influenza vaccine. Donor details come from another sample of the same person, matched by shared clones.

V usage is TRBV7-3 and J usage is TRBJ2-1; the D gene is possibly TRBD1 (5 bases). The germline V gene encodes CDR1 SGHTA and CDR2 FQGTGA. Trimming stripped 1 base from V and 5 bases from J, with 12 bases between. This CDR3 is built from 15 residues. CDR3 amino acids: CASSLNAGNHNEQFF. The CDR3 coding sequence is TGTGCCAGCAGCTTAAACGCAGGGAATCACAATGAGCAGTTCTTC.

This chain links TRBV20-1 with TRBJ2-7; D ambiguous. CDR3 length: 14 amino acids. The germline gives CDR1 DFQATT, CDR2 SNEGSKA (reference sequence). Between the trimmed V and J ends, which lost 0 bases and 3 bases, there was a span of 12 bases. In DNA, the CDR3 is TGCAGTGCTAGAGATCTTGACTCATACTACGAGCAGTACTTC. Amino acids: CSARDLDSYYEQYF.

This sequence joins TRBV2 and TRBJ2-1, with unresolved D. Germline CDR1 reads SNHLY; CDR2 reads FYNNEI. Between the trimmed V and J ends, which lost 4 bases and 6 bases, there was a span of 13 bases. This CDR3 comprises 14 residues. Here the CDR3 reads CASSGAHAPNEQFF. In DNA form, the CDR3 reads TGTGCCAGCAGTGGCGCCCACGCCCCCAATGAGCAGTTCTTC.

The CDR3 bases are TGTGCCAGCAGTTTCGGGACAAACAAGGGTGAGCAGTTCTTC. Protein product: CASSFGTNKGEQFF. The V and J genes are TRBV27 and TRBJ2-1, with D maybe TRBD1 (6 bases). Looked up from germline, CDR1 is MNHEY and CDR2 is SMNVEV (reference sequence). The V end was cut by 3 bases, the J end by 9 bases, with 15 bases between. This CDR3 has 14 residues.

This clonotype has only a few counts. J is TRBJ2-3 and V is TRBV6-2 or TRBV6-3, with unresolved D. The CDR3 covers 14 residues. CDR1 is MNHEY, CDR2 SVGEGT, per germline. Trimming shortened V by 8 bases and J by 3 bases, and 15 bases separated the two germline ends. The CDR3 DNA follows: TGTGCCAGCCGTGATAGAGGCGCGACAGATACGCAGTATTTT. Residues: CASRDRGATDTQYF.

The chain joins TRBV20-1 to TRBJ1-6; D perhaps matches TRBD1 (5 bases). Looked up from germline, CDR1 is DFQATT and CDR2 is SNEGSKA (reference sequence). This CDR3 has 15 amino acids. Trimming pared 1 base from V and 7 bases from J, leaving 14 bases between. The chain's CDR3 is CSARAEGIDNSPLHF. The CDR3 region has the DNA TGCAGTGCTAGAGCGGAGGGGATAGACAATTCACCCCTCCACTTT.

This sequence joins TRBV7-9 and TRBJ1-4; possible D gene TRBD1, 6 bases. Germline loops: CDR1 SEHNR, CDR2 FQNEAQ (reference sequence). The CDR3 runs 12 residues. V dropped 4 bases and J dropped 14 bases, with 14 bases sitting between them. CDR3 sequence: CASSSQGSNLFF. The CDR3, as DNA: TGTGCCAGCAGCTCCCAGGGGTCGAATCTGTTTTTT. Full variable domain (remainder filled in from reference TRBV7-9 and TRBJ1-4): DTGVSQNPRHKITKRGQNVTFRCDPISEHNRLYWYRQTLGQGPEFLTYFQNEAQLEKSRLLSDRFSAERPKGSFSTLEIQRTEQGDSAMYLCASSSQGSNLFFGSGTQLSVL.

The genes are TRBV12-3 or TRBV12-4 and TRBJ2-7, with 9 bases lining up with TRBD1. V lost 5 bases and J lost 5; bases outside the gene matches: 7. The CDR3 length is 14 residues. Here the CDR3 reads CASSLGTGPNEQYF. The CDR3 bases are TGTGCCAGCAGTCTGGGGACAGGGCCCAACGAGCAGTACTTC.

CDR3 loop: CASSLAGSEGYGYTF. CDR3 DNA: TGTGCCAGCAGCTTAGCGGGCAGCGAAGGCTATGGCTACACCTTC. This chain uses TRBV7-9 with TRBJ1-2; D not certain. This CDR3 has 15 amino acids. Germline assignment: CDR1 SEHNR and CDR2 FQNEAQ (reference sequence). Trimming pared 0 bases from V and 4 bases from J, leaving 12 bases between.

This clonotype came up many times. The chain employs TRBV20-1 and TRBJ1-1; D gene uncertain. Germline V gene data show CDR1 as DFQATT and CDR2 as SNEGSKA (reference sequence). Trimming pared 3 bases from V and 1 base from J, leaving 3 bases between. CDR3 length: 11 residues. The CDR3 DNA is TGCAGTGCTAGGGAGAACACTGAAGCTTTCTTT. Translated, it gives CSARENTEAFF.

The chain joins TRBV27 to TRBJ1-5, with D possibly matching TRBD1 (6 bases). Trimming shortened V by 6 bases and J by 5 bases, and 14 bases separated the two germline ends. This CDR3 has 14 residues. Germline CDR1 and CDR2: MNHEY and SMNVEV (reference sequence). The CDR3 is CASSQQGPDQPQHF. The CDR3 bases are TGTGCCAGCAGCCAACAGGGCCCGGATCAGCCCCAGCATTTT.

About this clonotype itself: An end of the junction does not agree with germline; a read error may underlie this. The chain combines TRBV7-7 with TRBJ2-1, with TRBD2 as a possible D gene (6 bases). CDR1 is SSHAT and CDR2 is FNYEAQ in the germline V gene (reference sequence). The CDR3 covers 15 residues. The CDR3 DNA follows: TGTGCTAGCAGCTTAGAGTTGGGAGGATACAATGAGCAGTTCTTC. It is translated as CASSLELGGYNEQFF.

In its sample, this clonotype was seen a few times. The chain employs TRBV20-1 and TRBJ2-7; the match to TRBD2 covers 13 bases. This CDR3 is 14 amino acids long. Germline CDR1 and CDR2: DFQATT and SNEGSKA (reference sequence). With 5 bases clipped from V and 4 bases from J, the junction kept 5 bases outside the gene matches. This CDR3 is CSAEPGLAGYEQYF. CDR3 nucleotides: TGCAGTGCTGAGCCGGGACTAGCGGGATACGAGCAGTACTTC.

The rearrangement uses TRBV4-2 and TRBJ2-1; TRBD2 matches at 10 bases. The CDR3 covers 14 residues. Germline V lookup: CDR1 LGHNA, CDR2 YNFKEQ. The V and J ends lost 2 bases and 7 bases, in that order; junction bases with no gene match: 2. The CDR3 DNA is TGTGCCAGCAGCCAAAATAGCGGGAGGAATGAGCAGTTCTTC. Residues: CASSQNSGRNEQFF.

This clonotype was recorded a few times. CDR3 DNA sequence: TGTGCCAGCAGCAAAGAACCCCACGATTCGACCCAGCATTTT. Its protein product is CASSKEPHDSTQHF. The chain employs TRBV21-1 and TRBJ1-5. TRBV21-1 is described as a pseudogene. CDR3 length equals 14 residues.

The genes are TRBV7-9 and TRBJ2-1, with 7 bases that match TRBD2. J lost 7 bases, V lost 11 bases, and 11 bases had no gene match. The germline gives CDR1 SEHNR, CDR2 FQNEAQ (reference sequence). The CDR3 is made up of 13 amino acids. The chain's CDR3 is CAAAKGGTNEQFF. The CDR3 nucleotides are TGTGCCGCGGCTAAGGGAGGGACTAATGAGCAGTTCTTC.

The rearrangement links TRBV20-1 to TRBJ2-3; TRBD2 might be the D (6 bases). CDR3 length: 18 amino acids. V dropped 1 base and J dropped 2 bases, with 22 bases sitting between them. Germline loops: CDR1 DFQATT, CDR2 SNEGSKA (reference sequence). The CDR3 reads CSARAPGVAGTNTDTQYF. The CDR3, as DNA: TGCAGTGCTAGAGCCCCGGGAGTTGCGGGAACAAACACAGATACGCAGTATTTT.

This clonotype showed up many times. The chain uses TRBV20-1 and TRBJ2-7; D ambiguous. CDR1 and CDR2 (germline): DFQATT, SNEGSKA (reference sequence). The V end was cut by 1 base, the J end by 1 base, with 5 bases between. This CDR3 spans 12 amino acids. CDR3 in amino acids: CSARGRSYEQYF. The DNA of the CDR3 is TGCAGTGCTAGAGGCAGGTCCTACGAGCAGTACTTC.

J is TRBJ2-7 and V is TRBV29-1; TRBD2 agrees at 9 bases. The V segment lost 6 bases and the J segment 0 bases; nucleotides outside the gene matches: 6. Germline V lookup: CDR1 SQVTM, CDR2 ANQGSEA. The CDR3 runs 14 residues. The DNA of the CDR3 is TGCAGCGTCGCGACTAGCGGTAACTCCTACGAGCAGTACTTC. This sequence encodes CSVATSGNSYEQYF.

The chain links TRBV24-1 to TRBJ2-5; perhaps TRBD2 as D (6 bases). This CDR3 has 15 residues. The germline V gene encodes CDR1 KGHDR and CDR2 SFDVKD. The V end lost 6 bases, the J end lost 1 base, and 14 bases lay between the germline ends. The CDR3 spells CATSLGGALQETQYF. Written as DNA, the CDR3 is TGTGCCACCAGTTTAGGCGGGGCCCTCCAAGAGACCCAGTACTTC.

This chain uses TRBV12-3 or TRBV12-4 with TRBJ2-5; 10 positions match TRBD2. The V and J ends lost 6 bases and 5 bases, in that order; junction bases with no gene match: 9. The CDR3 extends over 15 amino acids. The CDR3 coding sequence is TGTGCCAGCAGCTCAAGCGGGGGGGCCCCTGAGACCCAGTACTTC. Residues: CASSSSGGAPETQYF.

This clonotype was observed a handful of times. The V and J genes are TRBV9 and TRBJ2-3; the match to TRBD2 covers 7 bases. The CDR3 has 16 amino acids. V trimming: 2 bases; J trimming: 0 bases; junction bases outside the gene matches: 6. CDR1 and CDR2 (germline): SGDLS, YYNGEE. CDR3 coding DNA: TGTGCCAGCAGCGTCCCCGCTAGCGGCAGCACAGATACGCAGTATTTT. Translating it yields CASSVPASGSTDTQYF.

V and J are TRBV27 and TRBJ2-3; 7 bases match TRBD2. Germline V gene sequence: CDR1 MNHEY, CDR2 SMNVEV (reference sequence). The CDR3 contains 16 residues. Unmatched junction bases numbered 10, after V lost 2 bases and J lost 5 bases. The DNA for the CDR3 is TGTGCCAGCAGTTTAACGGGGGAGGGGTTAGTAGATACGCAGTATTTT. Protein: CASSLTGEGLVDTQYF.

This clonotype was detected a few times. V usage is TRBV4-3 and J usage is TRBJ2-2; 11 bases are shared with TRBD1. V was pared by 4 bases and J by 7 bases, with 5 bases of the junction left unmatched. From germline, CDR1 is LGHNA and CDR2 YSLEER. This CDR3 has 15 amino acids. The CDR3 DNA is TGCGCCAGCAGCCCGGACAGGGGGCGAATCGGGGAGCTGTTTTTT. This sequence encodes CASSPDRGRIGELFF.

The chain combines TRBV7-3 with TRBJ2-3; TRBD2 matches 9 bases. Germline loops: CDR1 SGHTA, CDR2 FQGTGA. V lost 4 bases, J lost 5 bases, and 10 bases stayed unmatched. The CDR3 runs 16 residues. The CDR3 region is CASSSSGGRAGDTQYF. CDR3 DNA: TGTGCCAGCAGCTCCTCGGGCGGGAGGGCCGGAGATACGCAGTATTTT.